One sample yielded the 25 T cell receptor beta chains listed below, sequenced in a study of T cell responses to AZD1222 COVID-19 vaccine. Using immunoSEQ multiplex PCR, the repertoire was profiled, and TCRdb retains in-frame clones only, with some absent. Among approximately 300,000 clones listed, approximately 94% were seen once. The material sequenced was peripheral blood, taken 28 days after the second AZD1222 dose. The receptors stem from an adult who received the AZD1222 COVID-19 vaccine.

This clone has just one count. The chain employs TRBV3-1 (or the pseudogene TRBV3-2) and TRBJ1-1; maybe TRBD1 (6 bases). The CDR3 covers 14 residues. Trimming took 3 bases from V and 0 from J, leaving 8 bases between them. Germline loops: CDR1 LGHDT, CDR2 YNNKEL (reference sequence). The CDR3 is CASSQGHLNTEAFF. The CDR3 nucleotides are TGTGCCAGCAGCCAGGGACACCTGAACACTGAAGCTTTCTTT.

This chain links TRBV5-4 with TRBJ2-1; tentatively, D is TRBD2 (5 bases). Germline CDR1 SGHNT, CDR2 YYREEE (reference sequence). V dropped 4 bases and J dropped 7 bases, with 18 bases sitting between them. CDR3 length: 15 residues. The CDR3 DNA sequence: TGTGCCAGCAGCCGGGCCCCCAGCGGAGAAAATGAGCAGTTCTTC. Translating it yields CASSRAPSGENEQFF.

About this clone itself: Other DNA variants within this sample encode the same CDR3. The chain is built from TRBV7-9 and TRBJ1-2; 8 bases are a match to TRBD1. Germline loops: CDR1 SEHNR, CDR2 FQNEAQ (reference sequence). The length of the CDR3 is 14 residues. Trimming cost V 5 bases and J 2 bases; bases outside gene matches: 4. The CDR3 spells CASSPRTGNYGYTF. In DNA form, the CDR3 reads TGTGCCAGCAGCCCCCGGACAGGGAACTATGGCTACACCTTC.

The chain links TRBV28 to TRBJ2-5; TRBD2 aligns across 8 bases. CDR1 is MDHEN, CDR2 SYDVKM, per germline. The CDR3 has 13 residues. Germline trimming cut 6 bases from V and 4 bases from J; bases unmatched to any gene: 4. Here the CDR3 reads CASRSGSPETQYF. The DNA of the CDR3 is TGTGCCAGCAGGAGCGGGAGTCCAGAGACCCAGTACTTC.

The rearrangement links TRBV15 to TRBJ2-4, with a weak D call TRBD2 (5 bases). Trimming left V 0 bases short and J 0 bases short, with 6 bases between. This CDR3 is 15 amino acids long. Germline values: CDR1 LNHNV, CDR2 YYDKDF (reference sequence). DNA of the CDR3: TGTGCCACCAGCAGAGATGGACTAGCCAAAAACATTCAGTACTTC. Translating gives CATSRDGLAKNIQYF.

J is TRBJ1-5 and V is TRBV28, with TRBD1 as a possible D gene (5 bases). V was shortened by 3 bases and J by 7 bases, with 10 bases between the two germline ends. The CDR3 runs 13 residues. Germline V CDR1 and CDR2: MDHEN, SYDVKM. The CDR3 DNA is TGTGCCAGCAGTTTGAGGGGCCGGCAGCCCCAGCATTTT. Translated, it gives CASSLRGRQPQHF.

With regard to this clone: Additional DNA sequences in this sample encode the identical CDR3. V gene TRBV3-1 (or the pseudogene TRBV3-2) combines with J gene TRBJ2-3, with D hard to call. CDR3 length: 12 residues. The germline V gene has CDR1 LGHDT and CDR2 YNNKEL (reference sequence). V gave up 4 bases and J gave up 0 bases, with 2 bases separating them. The CDR3 nucleotides read TGTGCCAGCAGCCCTAGCACAGATACGCAGTATTTT. Amino acid sequence: CASSPSTDTQYF.

V and J are TRBV4-3 and TRBJ2-2; 10 nucleotides agree with TRBD2. The CDR3 loop spans 17 amino acids. With V trimmed by 1 base and J by 8 bases, 10 bases remained unmatched. Per the germline V gene, CDR1 is LGHNA and CDR2 is YSLEER. DNA of the CDR3: TGCGCCAGCAGCCAAGTTTCAGCGGGAGGGGTTCTAGGGGAGCTGTTTTTT. Its protein product is CASSQVSAGGVLGELFF.

The rearrangement uses TRBV27 and TRBJ2-5, with unresolved D. Germline V gives CDR1 MNHEY, CDR2 SMNVEV (reference sequence). This CDR3 spans 17 amino acids. V was trimmed by 7 bases and J by 1 base, leaving 22 bases between them. CDR3 sequence reads: CASTFTPGYTPQETQYF. DNA for the CDR3: TGTGCCAGCACCTTCACCCCCGGATATACGCCCCAAGAGACCCAGTACTTC.

The rearrangement uses TRBV7-9 and TRBJ1-2, with no clear D. Germline values: CDR1 SEHNR, CDR2 FQNEAQ (reference sequence). V was clipped by 6 bases and J by 3 bases, with 20 bases between them. The CDR3 length is 16 residues. The CDR3 protein is CASSPSLAPWDYGYTF. The CDR3 DNA sequence: TGTGCCAGCAGTCCCTCGCTGGCTCCCTGGGACTATGGCTACACCTTC.

V and J are TRBV15 and TRBJ1-5, with no clear D. Trimming cost V 3 bases and J 4 bases, with 4 bases left between them. Germline CDR1 and CDR2: LNHNV and YYDKDF (reference sequence). The CDR3 sequence is 12 residues long. CDR3 loop: CATSSQNQPQHF. The CDR3 DNA is TGTGCCACCAGCAGTCAAAATCAGCCCCAGCATTTT.

The chain uses TRBV10-3 and TRBJ2-3; possible D gene TRBD2, 6 bases. V lost 4 bases to trimming and J lost 0 bases, with 14 bases between them. There are 16 residues in the CDR3. The germline gives CDR1 ENHRY, CDR2 SYGVKD. CDR3 in amino acids: CAISGGIAGSTDTQYF. The CDR3 nucleotides are TGTGCCATCAGTGGGGGGATCGCGGGGAGCACAGATACGCAGTATTTT.

V gene TRBV2 combines with J gene TRBJ1-2; the D is unclear. V gave up 2 bases and J gave up 2 bases, with 6 bases separating them. The CDR3 runs to 13 residues. Germline values: CDR1 SNHLY, CDR2 FYNNEI. The CDR3 DNA follows: TGTGCCAGCAGTGAACAGGACAACTATGGCTACACCTTC. It translates to CASSEQDNYGYTF. The full variable domain, with the rest looked up from reference TRBV2 and TRBJ1-2, is EPEVTQTPSHQVTQMGQEVILRCVPISNHLYFYWYRQILGQKVEFLVSFYNNEISEKSEIFDDQFSVERPDGSNFTLKIRSTKLEDSAMYFCASSEQDNYGYTFGSGTRLTVV.

The chain recombines TRBV28 with TRBJ2-5; no clear D gene. The CDR3 is made up of 14 amino acids. The V gene lost 8 bases and the J gene lost 2 bases, with 15 bases spanning the gap. The germline gives CDR1 MDHEN, CDR2 SYDVKM. This CDR3 reads CASSTPTPQETQYF. The CDR3 nucleotides read TGTGCCAGCTCGACCCCGACTCCGCAAGAGACCCAGTACTTC.

This clone came up once. This chain connects TRBV2 to TRBJ2-5; 11 nucleotides align to TRBD2. The CDR3 is made up of 17 amino acids. Germline-derived CDR1 and CDR2 are SNHLY and FYNNEI. V lost 8 bases to trimming and J lost 0 bases; unmatched junction nucleotides: 11. CDR3 nucleotides: TGTGCCAGCGGGGTTGCTAGCGGGGGGTCGTACCAAGAGACCCAGTACTTC. It specifies CASGVASGGSYQETQYF.

The V gene is TRBV27, the J gene TRBJ2-6; 11 bases agree with TRBD1. The germline CDR1 and CDR2 sequences are MNHEY and SMNVEV (reference sequence). CDR3 length: 18 amino acids. The junction had 6 bases not matched to a gene; V was cut back by 5 bases and J by 0 bases. The CDR3 nucleotides read TGTGCCAGCAGTCGCCGGGACAGGGGGGACTCTGGGGCCAACGTCCTGACTTTC. Residues: CASSRRDRGDSGANVLTF.

In the case of this clone: The sample carries other DNA sequences with the same CDR3. J is TRBJ1-5 and V is TRBV19, with D unclear. The CDR3 consists of 12 residues. Germline-derived CDR1 and CDR2 are LNHDA and SQIVND (reference sequence). V dropped 6 bases and J dropped 5 bases, with 8 bases sitting between them. CDR3 sequence reads: CASSIRDQPQHF. The CDR3 DNA is TGTGCCAGTAGCATTCGCGATCAGCCCCAGCATTTT.

The chain joins TRBV21-1 to TRBJ2-1; the table's D call, TRBD2, was not checked against the DNA. TRBV21-1 is assigned pseudogene status. This CDR3 comprises 15 residues. CDR3: CASSGGLGTYNEQFF. The DNA of the CDR3 is TGTGCCAGCAGCGGAGGACTAGGGACCTACAATGAGCAGTTCTTC.

The chain uses TRBV28 and TRBJ1-2, with D unclear. The germline gives CDR1 MDHEN, CDR2 SYDVKM. The CDR3 length is 14 residues. V gave up 3 bases and J gave up 2 bases, with 10 bases separating them. The CDR3 loop is CASSLLTPNYGYTF. The CDR3 bases are TGTGCCAGCAGTTTGCTCACCCCGAACTATGGCTACACCTTC.

The chain uses TRBV5-1 and TRBJ2-7; a possible D gene is TRBD1 (5 bases). Germline values: CDR1 SGHRS, CDR2 YFSETQ. CDR3 length: 13 amino acids. V lost 4 bases, J lost 6 bases, and 14 bases lay in between. In DNA form, the CDR3 reads TGCGCCAGCAGCCCAGGACAAGGCGGCGAGCAGTACTTC. It yields the protein CASSPGQGGEQYF.

The CDR3 is CASSQRADTEAFF. The DNA for the CDR3 is TGTGCCAGCAGCCAAAGGGCGGACACTGAAGCTTTCTTT. J is TRBJ1-1 and V is TRBV3-1 (or the pseudogene TRBV3-2); D unclear. CDR1 is LGHDT, CDR2 YNNKEL, per germline (reference sequence). V was clipped by 2 bases and J by 3 bases, with 7 bases between them. This CDR3 region has 13 residues.

The V gene is TRBV27, the J gene TRBJ2-3; 8 bases agree with TRBD2. CDR1 is MNHEY and CDR2 is SMNVEV in the germline V gene (reference sequence). This CDR3 has 17 amino acids. The ends lost 0 bases at V and 2 bases at J; junction bases unmatched: 7. In DNA, the CDR3 is TGTGCCAGCAGTTTATCCTATAGCGGGACCCACACAGATACGCAGTATTTT. Protein sequence: CASSLSYSGTHTDTQYF.

This clone was observed once. The V call is TRBV19, the J call TRBJ2-6; 10 bases match TRBD1. Per the germline V gene, CDR1 is LNHDA and CDR2 is SQIVND (reference sequence). J lost 1 base, V lost 8 bases, and 5 bases had no gene match. There are 16 residues in the CDR3. The CDR3 here is CASVPGQGSGANVLTF. As DNA, the CDR3 is TGTGCCAGTGTCCCGGGACAGGGGTCTGGGGCCAACGTCCTGACTTTC.

The V call is TRBV2, the J call TRBJ1-1; TRBD1 might be the D (5 bases). Trimming removed 7 bases at V and 0 bases at J, with 15 bases between. The CDR3 totals 15 residues. Germline V lookup: CDR1 SNHLY, CDR2 FYNNEI. In nucleotides, the CDR3 is TGTGCCAGCACCCCGGTTGGGGCTCTGAACACTGAAGCTTTCTTT. Amino acid sequence: CASTPVGALNTEAFF.

The chain couples TRBV3-1 (or the pseudogene TRBV3-2) to TRBJ1-5; TRBD1 is a possible D gene (6 bases). The CDR3 loop spans 17 amino acids. The germline gives CDR1 LGHDT, CDR2 YNNKEL (reference sequence). The V and J ends lost 1 base and 6 bases respectively, with 19 bases between them. The CDR3 region is CASSQASTGRSSQPQHF. In nucleotides, the CDR3 is TGTGCCAGCAGCCAAGCTTCTACAGGGAGGTCTAGTCAGCCCCAGCATTTT.